This TCR beta chain was recorded in a study of identical twins. TCRdb redid the calling of the 5' RACE reads with MiXCR, one entry per CDR3 protein. This table has roughly 260,000 distinct CDR3 sequences, approximately 7.9% appearing once. Trimming stripped 4 bases from V and 2 bases from J, with 19 bases between. CDR1 is SGDLS and CDR2 is YYNGEE in the germline V gene. The CDR3 contains 16 residues. This sample was also put to use in a study of yellow fever vaccine responses in identical twins.

Specimen: CD8+ T cells sorted from blood. The gene calls are TRBV9 and TRBJ2-7, with D perhaps TRBD2 (5 bases). The TCR originated in a woman in her late teens or twenties in good health. CDR3 coding DNA: TGTGCCAGCAGCCCCTCCGGAGGAACGCCGACCTACGAGCAGTACTTC. It is translated as CASSPSGGTPTYEQYF.